One TCR beta chain is described in this entry. The sample is drawn from a study of cytomegalovirus exposure and HLA in healthy donors. The length of the CDR3 is 16 residues. After removal of 3 bases from V and 2 bases from J, the junction contained 5 bases not matched to a gene. Germline V gene lookup returns CDR1 SGHRS and CDR2 YFSETQ. Primers included in the PCR were 60 Vbeta and 13 Jbeta primers. The repertoire was sequenced with immunoSEQ multiplex PCR; TCRdb's copy has only in-frame clones and lacks some. The sample holds 60,000 to 70,000 clones; more than 60% are singletons and the top ten take approximately 5.4%.

Sequenced: PBMCs. The rearrangement joins TRBV5-1 to TRBJ2-2; 9 bases are shared with TRBD2. This TCR came from a male donor in good health and CMV-seropositive. CDR3 sequence reads: CASSYIAGVNTGELFF. The CDR3 nucleotides are TGCGCCAGCAGCTACATAGCGGGGGTCAACACCGGGGAGCTGTTTTTT.